This entry concerns a single T cell receptor beta chain. This entry is derived from a study of T-cell reconstitution after alpha-beta-depleted transplantation in children. The V gene's germline CDR1 is SGHDT and CDR2 YYEEEE. CDR3 length: 13 amino acids. Trimming removed 4 bases from V and 5 bases from J, with 12 bases in between. Researchers prepared the TCRbeta library using unique molecular identifiers, the study reports. Each CDR3 protein is one row after TCRdb ran MiXCR on the PCR reads. Of around 600,000 distinct CDR3 sequences in the sample, about 10% are singletons; the top ten hold less than 5%.

The source is a human donor who donated a stem cell graft to a child with acute myeloid leukemia. The V and J genes are TRBV5-6 and TRBJ2-5; D perhaps matches TRBD1 (6 bases). The input for sequencing was PBMCs from the stem cell graft donor, taken from the stem cell graft. In DNA, the CDR3 is TGTGCCAGCAGCCGGGACAACTGGGAGACCCAGTACTTC. Translated: CASSRDNWETQYF.